This TCR beta chain is drawn from a study of ipilimumab plus nivolumab after autologous stem cell transplantation. This CDR3 contains 15 residues. Germline-derived CDR1 and CDR2 are SGHNT and YYREEE (reference sequence). The V end lost 4 bases, the J end lost 4 bases, and 17 bases lay between the germline ends. Ipilimumab, 1 mg/kg, started 14 to 28 days after autologous transplant. Dosing: nivolumab 3 mg/kg IV, weeks 1, 4, 7, 10, then every two weeks to week 26. The repertoire was sequenced with immunoSEQ multiplex PCR; TCRdb's copy has only in-frame clones and lacks some. This sample has around 15,000 clones, with roughly 77% found just once.

The TCR sequence derives from a male donor with diffuse large B-cell lymphoma. The sequencing used PBMCs, collected in a trial of ipilimumab plus nivolumab as post-transplant consolidation. The rearrangement links TRBV5-4 to TRBJ1-1; weak D call: TRBD1 (6 bases). For the CDR3, the DNA is TGTGCCAGCAGCCGTCGGCTCGAGGGGGGCACTGAAGCTTTCTTT. Encoded protein: CASSRRLEGGTEAFF.